The 6 T cell receptor beta chains in this list originate from one sample, sequenced in a study of vaccination effects on CD4 cells after COVID-19. Using immunoSEQ multiplex PCR, the repertoire was profiled, and TCRdb retains in-frame clones only, with some absent. Here the sample spans tens of thousands of clones, approximately 76% being singletons. ViraFEST expansion of antigen-specific CD4+ T cells with viral peptide pools preceded sequencing. Culturing for 10 days preceded CD4+ T cell isolation. Vaccine recipients, nucleocapsid antibody negative, had no prior SARS-CoV-2 infection. Their specific antigens are unknown. The material sequenced was CD4+ T cells from PBMCs cultured with HCoV-NL63 spike peptides, taken before COVID-19 vaccination. These receptors all stem from a human donor who received a COVID-19 vaccine.

This sequence joins TRBV24-1 and TRBJ2-3, with TRBD2 matching over 7 bases. CDR1 is KGHDR and CDR2 is SFDVKD in the germline V gene. Trimming removed 2 bases from V and 2 bases from J; junction bases left unmatched: 3. This CDR3 has 15 residues. The CDR3 DNA is TGTGCCACCAGTGATTCGGGGGGATTCACAGATACGCAGTATTTT. Translation: CATSDSGGFTDTQYF.

There are a few counts of this clone. V gene TRBV29-1 combines with J gene TRBJ1-1, with D perhaps TRBD1 (6 bases). CDR1 and CDR2 (germline): SQVTM, ANQGSEA. Trimming removed 6 bases from V and 5 bases from J, with 10 bases in between. The CDR3 runs 11 residues. The CDR3 loop reads CSVKGGTEAFF. CDR3 DNA sequence: TGCAGCGTAAAGGGGGGGACTGAAGCTTTCTTT. Looking up the rest from reference TRBV29-1 and TRBJ1-1 gives the full variable domain: SAVISQKPSRDICQRGTSLTIQCQVDSQVTMMFWYRQQPGQSLTLIATANQGSEATYESGFVIDKFPISRPNLTFSTLTVSNMSPEDSSIYLCSVKGGTEAFFGQGTRLTVV.

The chain has TRBV5-6 and TRBJ2-5; 7 nucleotides align to TRBD1. This CDR3 has 14 residues. Germline V gives CDR1 SGHDT, CDR2 YYEEEE. V lost 5 bases, J lost 9 bases, and 13 bases stayed unmatched. CDR3 nucleotides: TGTGCCAGCAGAGAGACAGGGACCCTCGCGGCCCAGTACTTC. Translating gives CASRETGTLAAQYF.

The chain links TRBV7-2 to TRBJ1-4; tentatively, D is TRBD1 (5 bases). The CDR3 consists of 15 residues. CDR1 is SGHTA and CDR2 is FQGNSA in the germline V gene. The V end lost 5 bases, the J end lost 0 bases, and 10 bases lay between the germline ends. CDR3 residues: CASSPQTATNEKLFF. The CDR3 nucleotides are TGTGCCAGCAGCCCCCAGACAGCAACTAATGAAAAACTGTTTTTT.

This clone came up a few times. The V gene is TRBV12-5, the J gene TRBJ1-1; TRBD1 matches 7 bases. Germline assignment: CDR1 LGHNT and CDR2 FRNRAP. The V and J ends lost 0 bases and 1 base, in that order; junction bases with no gene match: 5. CDR3 size: 16 residues. CDR3 amino acids: CASGLVPTGWNTEAFF. The CDR3 DNA reads as TGTGCTAGTGGTTTGGTTCCGACAGGGTGGAACACTGAAGCTTTCTTT.

In its sample, this clone was seen a few times. The chain joins TRBV7-8 to TRBJ2-2, with 11 bases fitting TRBD1. Germline CDR1 and CDR2: SGHVS and FQNEAQ. Germline trimming cut 5 bases from V and 7 bases from J; bases unmatched to any gene: 6. The CDR3 sequence is 15 residues long. The CDR3 nucleotides are TGTGCCAGCAGCGTAGGACAGGGGGCGATCGGGGAGCTGTTTTTT. It yields the protein CASSVGQGAIGELFF.